Below, 2 T cell receptor beta chains from the same sample are listed, as sequenced in a study of blood T cell repertoires in COVID-19. TCRdb's copy holds only in-frame clones and misses some; the assay was immunoSEQ multiplex PCR. Of around 320,000 clones in the sample, about 90% were seen once. The sequencing input was peripheral blood. The origin of the receptors is a man between 18 and 35 years old with active or convalescent COVID-19.

In its sample, this clone was seen a few times. V usage is TRBV5-1 and J usage is TRBJ2-7; TRBD2 might be the D (6 bases). V lost 4 bases and J 4 bases, leaving 18 bases between the germline ends. The CDR3 covers 15 residues. CDR1 and CDR2 from the germline V gene are SGHRS and YFSETQ. The CDR3: CASSLGSGVRYEQYF. Here the CDR3 DNA reads TGCGCCAGCAGCCTGGGATCGGGGGTTCGGTACGAGCAGTACTTC.

The chain is built from TRBV27 and TRBJ2-7; D call uncertain. Deletions cut 6 bases from V and 2 bases from J, with 17 bases between. The CDR3 consists of 15 residues. Germline lookup yields CDR1 MNHEY and CDR2 SMNVEV (reference sequence). This chain's CDR3 is CASSTLSWSTYEQYF. CDR3 DNA: TGTGCCAGCAGCACTCTGAGCTGGAGTACCTACGAGCAGTACTTC.